This entry concerns a single T cell receptor beta chain. Its antigen is unknown. V lost 5 bases and J 0 bases, leaving 8 bases between the germline ends. This CDR3 has 14 residues. Germline loops: CDR1 LGHDT, CDR2 YNNKEL (reference sequence). The record originates from a study of CD8 T cells in ankylosing spondylitis. Study-wide points: Clones linked with disease were CD8+ and fairly uncommon in the peripheral blood. Reports say disease-linked clones showed up significantly more in matched ankylosing spondylitis synovial fluid. Some motif variants had been reported before (in reactive arthritis synovial fluid and blood).

Each TCR beta library was made by quantitative 5'-RACE that incorporated molecular barcodes. TCRdb recomputed calls from the 5' RACE reads with MiXCR, one row per CDR3 protein. This table has 150,000 to 200,000 distinct CDR3 sequences, approximately 16% appearing once. The TCR sequence derives from a male donor with ankylosing spondylitis or in good health (not recorded which). V and J are TRBV3-1 and TRBJ2-1, with D tentatively TRBD1 or TRBD2 (5 bases each). The sample consisted of blood, either unsorted or a sorted T cell fraction (not recorded which). CDR3 region: CASSAGASYNEQFF. CDR3 DNA sequence: TGTGCCAGCAGCGCCGGGGCCTCCTACAATGAGCAGTTCTTC.